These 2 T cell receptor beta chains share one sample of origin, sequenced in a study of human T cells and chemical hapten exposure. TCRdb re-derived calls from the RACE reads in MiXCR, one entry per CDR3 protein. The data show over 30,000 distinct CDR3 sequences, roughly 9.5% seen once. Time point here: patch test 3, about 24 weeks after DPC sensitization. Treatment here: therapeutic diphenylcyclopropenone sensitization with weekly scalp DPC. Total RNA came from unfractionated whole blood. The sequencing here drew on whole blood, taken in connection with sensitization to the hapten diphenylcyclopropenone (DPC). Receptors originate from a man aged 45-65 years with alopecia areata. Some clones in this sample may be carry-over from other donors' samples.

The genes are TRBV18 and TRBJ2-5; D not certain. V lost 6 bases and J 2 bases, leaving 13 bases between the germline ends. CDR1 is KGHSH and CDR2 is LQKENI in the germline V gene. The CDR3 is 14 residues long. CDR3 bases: TGTGCCAGCTCTTTCCGGACGGTACAAGAGACCCAGTACTTC. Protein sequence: CASSFRTVQETQYF.

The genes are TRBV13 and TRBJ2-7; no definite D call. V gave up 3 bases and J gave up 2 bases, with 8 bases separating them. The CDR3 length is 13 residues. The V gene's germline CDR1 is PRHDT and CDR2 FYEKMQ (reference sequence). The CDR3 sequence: CASSFSLTYEQYF. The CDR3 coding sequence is TGTGCCAGCAGCTTCTCCCTCACCTACGAGCAGTACTTC.